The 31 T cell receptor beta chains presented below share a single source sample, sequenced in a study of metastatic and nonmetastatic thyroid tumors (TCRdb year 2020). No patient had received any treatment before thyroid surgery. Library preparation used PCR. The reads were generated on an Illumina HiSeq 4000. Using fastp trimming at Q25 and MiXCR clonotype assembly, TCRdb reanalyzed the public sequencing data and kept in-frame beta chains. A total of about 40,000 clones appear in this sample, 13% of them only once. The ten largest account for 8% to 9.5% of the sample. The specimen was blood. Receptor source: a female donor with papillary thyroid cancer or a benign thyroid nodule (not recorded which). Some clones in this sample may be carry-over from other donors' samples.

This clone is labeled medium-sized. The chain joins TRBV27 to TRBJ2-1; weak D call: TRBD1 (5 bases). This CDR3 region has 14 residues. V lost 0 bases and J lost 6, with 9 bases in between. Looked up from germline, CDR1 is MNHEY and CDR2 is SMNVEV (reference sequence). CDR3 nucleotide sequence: TGTGCCAGCAGTTTATCCAGGGCCCTCAATGAGCAGTTCTTC. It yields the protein CASSLSRALNEQFF.

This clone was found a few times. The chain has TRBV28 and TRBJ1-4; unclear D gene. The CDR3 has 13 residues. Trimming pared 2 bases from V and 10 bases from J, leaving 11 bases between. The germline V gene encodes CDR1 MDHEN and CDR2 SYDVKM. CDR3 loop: CASSLPSKGKLFF. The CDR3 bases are TGTGCCAGCAGTTTACCCTCGAAGGGAAAACTGTTTTTT.

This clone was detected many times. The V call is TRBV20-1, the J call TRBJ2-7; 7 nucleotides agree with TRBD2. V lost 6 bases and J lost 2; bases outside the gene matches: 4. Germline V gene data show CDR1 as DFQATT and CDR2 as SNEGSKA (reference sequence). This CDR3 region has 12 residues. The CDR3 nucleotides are TGCAGTGCCGATACTAGCGCCTACGAGCAGTACTTC. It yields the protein CSADTSAYEQYF.

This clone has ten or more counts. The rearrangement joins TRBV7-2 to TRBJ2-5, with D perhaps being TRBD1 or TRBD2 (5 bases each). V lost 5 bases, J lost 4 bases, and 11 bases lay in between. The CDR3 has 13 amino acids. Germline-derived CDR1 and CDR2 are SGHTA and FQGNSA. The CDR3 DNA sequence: TGTGCCAGCAGCGGGGGACGGCGAGAGACCCAGTACTTC. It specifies CASSGGRRETQYF.

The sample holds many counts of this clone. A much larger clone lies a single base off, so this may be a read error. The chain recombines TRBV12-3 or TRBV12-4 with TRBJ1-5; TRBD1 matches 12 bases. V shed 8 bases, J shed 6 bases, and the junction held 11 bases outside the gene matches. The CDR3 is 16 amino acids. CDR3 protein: CASSGARDRGRQPQHF. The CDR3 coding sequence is TGTGCCAGCTCGGGGGCTAGGGACAGGGGGCGTCAGCCCCAGCATTTT.

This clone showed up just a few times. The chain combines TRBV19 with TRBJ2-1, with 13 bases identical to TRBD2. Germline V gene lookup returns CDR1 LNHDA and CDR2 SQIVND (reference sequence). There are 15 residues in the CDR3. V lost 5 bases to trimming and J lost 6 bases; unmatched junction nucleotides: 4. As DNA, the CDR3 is TGTGCCAGTAGTGCACTAGCGGGGGGGACCAATGAGCAGTTCTTC. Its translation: CASSALAGGTNEQFF.

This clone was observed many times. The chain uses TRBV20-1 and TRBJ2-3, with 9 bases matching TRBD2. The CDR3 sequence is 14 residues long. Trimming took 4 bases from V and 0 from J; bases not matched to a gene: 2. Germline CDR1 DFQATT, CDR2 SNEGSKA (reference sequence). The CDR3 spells CSAKTSGSTDTQYF. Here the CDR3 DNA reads TGCAGTGCTAAGACTAGCGGAAGCACAGATACGCAGTATTTT.

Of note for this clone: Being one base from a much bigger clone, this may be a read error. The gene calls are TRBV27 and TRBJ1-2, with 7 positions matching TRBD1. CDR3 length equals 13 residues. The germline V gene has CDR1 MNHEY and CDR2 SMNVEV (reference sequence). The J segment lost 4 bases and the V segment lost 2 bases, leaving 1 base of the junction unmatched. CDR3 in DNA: TGTGCCAGCAGTTTAGGACAGGCCTATGGCTACACCTTC. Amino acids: CASSLGQAYGYTF.

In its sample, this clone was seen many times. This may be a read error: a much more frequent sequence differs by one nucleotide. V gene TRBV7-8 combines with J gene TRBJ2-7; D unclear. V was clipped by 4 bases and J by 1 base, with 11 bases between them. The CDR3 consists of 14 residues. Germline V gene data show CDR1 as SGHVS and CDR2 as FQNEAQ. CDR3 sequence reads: CASSYWQSSYEQYF. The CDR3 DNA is TGTGCCAGCAGCTACTGGCAAAGTTCCTACGAGCAGTACTTC.

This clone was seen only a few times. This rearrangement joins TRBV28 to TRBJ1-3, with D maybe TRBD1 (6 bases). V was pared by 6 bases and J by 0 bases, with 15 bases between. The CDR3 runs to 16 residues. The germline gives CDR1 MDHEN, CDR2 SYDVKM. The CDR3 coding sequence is TGTGCCAGCAGCTGGGGCGGGACAAACTCTGGAAACACCATATATTTT. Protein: CASSWGGTNSGNTIYF.

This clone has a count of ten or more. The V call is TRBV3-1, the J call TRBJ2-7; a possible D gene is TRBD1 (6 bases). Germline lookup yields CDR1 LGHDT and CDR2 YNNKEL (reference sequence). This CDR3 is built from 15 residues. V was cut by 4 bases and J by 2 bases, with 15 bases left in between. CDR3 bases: TGTGCCAGCAGCCGAAACACAGGGAGTCCCTACGAGCAGTACTTC. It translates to CASSRNTGSPYEQYF.

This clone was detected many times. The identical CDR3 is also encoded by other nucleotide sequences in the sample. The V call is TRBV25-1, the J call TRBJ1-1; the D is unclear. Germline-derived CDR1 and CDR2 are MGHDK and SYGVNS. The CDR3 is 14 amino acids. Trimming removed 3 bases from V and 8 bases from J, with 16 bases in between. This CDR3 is CASSDRGFWSEAFF. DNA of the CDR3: TGTGCCAGCAGTGATAGAGGGTTCTGGTCCGAAGCTTTCTTT.

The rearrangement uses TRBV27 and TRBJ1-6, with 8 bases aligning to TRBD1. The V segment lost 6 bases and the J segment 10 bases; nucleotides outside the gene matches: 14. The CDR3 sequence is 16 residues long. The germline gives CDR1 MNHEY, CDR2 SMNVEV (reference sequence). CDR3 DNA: TGTGCCAGCAGGGTCCGCCAGGGGGCAGGAGGGTCACCCCTCCACTTT. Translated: CASRVRQGAGGSPLHF.

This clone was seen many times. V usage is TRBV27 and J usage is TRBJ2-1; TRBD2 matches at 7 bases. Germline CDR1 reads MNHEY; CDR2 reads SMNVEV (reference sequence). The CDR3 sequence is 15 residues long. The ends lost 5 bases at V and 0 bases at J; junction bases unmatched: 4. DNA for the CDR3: TGTGCCAGCAGTGCAGCGGGATACTCCTACAATGAGCAGTTCTTC. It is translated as CASSAAGYSYNEQFF.

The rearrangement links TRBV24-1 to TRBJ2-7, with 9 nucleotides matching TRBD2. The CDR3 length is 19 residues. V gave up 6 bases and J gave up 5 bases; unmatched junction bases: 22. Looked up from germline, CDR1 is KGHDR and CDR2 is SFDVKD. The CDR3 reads CATSSGTSCPSVHYHEQYF. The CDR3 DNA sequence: TGTGCCACCAGTAGCGGGACTAGCTGCCCATCCGTCCACTACCACGAGCAGTACTTC.

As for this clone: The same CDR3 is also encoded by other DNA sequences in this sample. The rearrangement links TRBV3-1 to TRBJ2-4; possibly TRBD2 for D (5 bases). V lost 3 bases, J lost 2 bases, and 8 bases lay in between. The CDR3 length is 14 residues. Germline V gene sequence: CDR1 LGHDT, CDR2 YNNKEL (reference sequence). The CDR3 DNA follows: TGTGCCAGCAGCCAGGTCGGGACCAAAAACATTCAGTACTTC. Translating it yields CASSQVGTKNIQYF.

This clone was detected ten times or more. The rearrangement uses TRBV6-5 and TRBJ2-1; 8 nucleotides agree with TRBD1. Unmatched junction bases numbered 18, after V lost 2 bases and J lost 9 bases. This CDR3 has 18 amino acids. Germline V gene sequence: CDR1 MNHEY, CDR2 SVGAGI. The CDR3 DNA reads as TGTGCCAGCAGTTACCCTTGGTCCCCAGGGGGCCCCCGCGGTGAGCAGTTCTTC. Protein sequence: CASSYPWSPGGPRGEQFF.

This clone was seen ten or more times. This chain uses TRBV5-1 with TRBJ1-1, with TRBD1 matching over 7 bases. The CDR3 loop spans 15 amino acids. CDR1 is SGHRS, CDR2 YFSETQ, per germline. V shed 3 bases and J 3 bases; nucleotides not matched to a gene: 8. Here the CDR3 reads CASSSMTGRDTEAFF. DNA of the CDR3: TGCGCCAGCAGCTCCATGACAGGGAGGGACACTGAAGCTTTCTTT.

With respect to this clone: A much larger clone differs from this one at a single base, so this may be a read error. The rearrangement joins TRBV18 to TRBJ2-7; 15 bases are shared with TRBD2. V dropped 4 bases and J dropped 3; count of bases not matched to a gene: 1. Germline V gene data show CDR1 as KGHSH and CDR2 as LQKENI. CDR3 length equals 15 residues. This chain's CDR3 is CASSLGLAGGYEQYF. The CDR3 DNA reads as TGTGCCAGCTCACTGGGACTAGCGGGAGGCTACGAGCAGTACTTC.

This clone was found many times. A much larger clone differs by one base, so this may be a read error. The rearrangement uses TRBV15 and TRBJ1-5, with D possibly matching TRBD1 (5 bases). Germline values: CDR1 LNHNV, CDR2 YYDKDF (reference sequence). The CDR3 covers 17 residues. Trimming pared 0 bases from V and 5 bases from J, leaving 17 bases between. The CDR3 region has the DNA TGTGCCACCAGCAGAGAAACGTCGGGACGAATCGATCAGCCCCAGCATTTT. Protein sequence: CATSRETSGRIDQPQHF.

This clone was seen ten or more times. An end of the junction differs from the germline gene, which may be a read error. This CDR3 is CASSLSPWRADTNTEAFF. Here the CDR3 DNA reads TGTGCCAGCAGTCTATCCCCCTGGAGGGCAGACACTAACACTGAAGCTTTCTTT. The V and J genes are TRBV27 and TRBJ1-1; D unresolved. CDR1 is MNHEY and CDR2 is SMNVEV in the germline V gene (reference sequence). The length of the CDR3 is 18 residues.

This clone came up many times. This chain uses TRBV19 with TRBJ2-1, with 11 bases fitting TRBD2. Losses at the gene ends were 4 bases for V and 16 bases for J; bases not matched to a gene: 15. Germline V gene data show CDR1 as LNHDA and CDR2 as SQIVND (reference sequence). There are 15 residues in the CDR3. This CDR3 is CASSKLAGEAPERFF. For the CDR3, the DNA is TGTGCCAGTAGTAAACTAGCGGGGGAGGCCCCTGAGAGATTCTTC.

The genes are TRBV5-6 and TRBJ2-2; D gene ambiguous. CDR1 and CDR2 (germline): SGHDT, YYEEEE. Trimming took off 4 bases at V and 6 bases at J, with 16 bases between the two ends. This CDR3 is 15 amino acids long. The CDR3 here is CASSEAPQPAGELFF. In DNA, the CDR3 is TGTGCCAGCAGCGAGGCTCCTCAGCCCGCCGGGGAGCTGTTTTTT.

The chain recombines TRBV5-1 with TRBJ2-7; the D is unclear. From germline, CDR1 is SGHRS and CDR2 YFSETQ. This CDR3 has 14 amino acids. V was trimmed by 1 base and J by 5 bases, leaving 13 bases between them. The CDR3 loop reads CASSLSGLGDEQYF. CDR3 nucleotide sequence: TGCGCCAGCAGCTTGAGTGGTTTGGGTGACGAGCAGTACTTC. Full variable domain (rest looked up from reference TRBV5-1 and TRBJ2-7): KAGVTQTPRYLIKTRGQQVTLSCSPISGHRSVSWYQQTPGQGLQFLFEYFSETQRNKGNFPGRFSGRQFSNSRSEMNVSTLELGDSALYLCASSLSGLGDEQYFGPGTRLTVT.

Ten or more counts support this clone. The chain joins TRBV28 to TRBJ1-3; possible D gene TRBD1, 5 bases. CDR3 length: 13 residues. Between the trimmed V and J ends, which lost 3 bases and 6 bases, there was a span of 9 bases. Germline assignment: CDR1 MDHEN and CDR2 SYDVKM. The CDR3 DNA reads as TGTGCCAGCAGTTTGGGGGGGTCAAACACCATATATTTT. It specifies CASSLGGSNTIYF.

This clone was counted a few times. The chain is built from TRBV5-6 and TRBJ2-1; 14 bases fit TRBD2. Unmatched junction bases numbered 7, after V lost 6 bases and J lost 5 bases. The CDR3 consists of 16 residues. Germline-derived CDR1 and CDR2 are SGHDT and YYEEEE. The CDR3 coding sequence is TGTGCCAGCATCTTAGGGGGACTAGCGGGGGACAATGAGCAGTTCTTC. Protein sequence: CASILGGLAGDNEQFF.

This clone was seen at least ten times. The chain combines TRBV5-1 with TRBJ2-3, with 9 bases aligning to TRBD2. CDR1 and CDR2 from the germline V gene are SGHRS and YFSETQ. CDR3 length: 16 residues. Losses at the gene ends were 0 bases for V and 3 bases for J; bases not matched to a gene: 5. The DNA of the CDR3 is TGCGCCAGCAGCTTGGGGCCTAGCGGGACAACAGATACGCAGTATTTT. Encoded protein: CASSLGPSGTTDTQYF.

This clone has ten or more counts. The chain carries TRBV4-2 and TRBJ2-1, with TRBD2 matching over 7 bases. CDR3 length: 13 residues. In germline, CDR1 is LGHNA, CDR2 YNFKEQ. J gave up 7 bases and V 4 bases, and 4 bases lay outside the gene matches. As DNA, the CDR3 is TGTGCCAGCAGCCGCGGACTAGGGAATGAGCAGTTCTTC. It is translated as CASSRGLGNEQFF.

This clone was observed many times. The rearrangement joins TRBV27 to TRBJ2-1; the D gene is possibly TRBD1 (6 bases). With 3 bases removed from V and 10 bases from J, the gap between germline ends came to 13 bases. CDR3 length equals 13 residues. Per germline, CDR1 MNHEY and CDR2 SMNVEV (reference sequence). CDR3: CASSFWHRAEQFF. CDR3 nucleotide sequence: TGTGCCAGCAGTTTTTGGCACAGGGCCGAGCAGTTCTTC.

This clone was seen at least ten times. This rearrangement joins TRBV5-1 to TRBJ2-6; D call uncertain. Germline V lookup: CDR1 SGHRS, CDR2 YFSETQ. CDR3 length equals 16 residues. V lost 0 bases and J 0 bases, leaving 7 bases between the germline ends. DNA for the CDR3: TGCGCCAGCAGCTTGGAGGCGATCTCTGGGGCCAACGTCCTGACTTTC. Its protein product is CASSLEAISGANVLTF.

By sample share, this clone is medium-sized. CDR3 coding DNA: TGTGCCAGCAGACTGACCAGGGACTTGGGGGGCTACACCTTC. It yields the protein CASRLTRDLGGYTF. The J gene is TRBJ1-2, the V gene TRBV12-3 or TRBV12-4; weak D call: TRBD1 (5 bases). The CDR3 extends over 14 amino acids. V lost 6 bases and J 8 bases, leaving 19 bases between the germline ends.